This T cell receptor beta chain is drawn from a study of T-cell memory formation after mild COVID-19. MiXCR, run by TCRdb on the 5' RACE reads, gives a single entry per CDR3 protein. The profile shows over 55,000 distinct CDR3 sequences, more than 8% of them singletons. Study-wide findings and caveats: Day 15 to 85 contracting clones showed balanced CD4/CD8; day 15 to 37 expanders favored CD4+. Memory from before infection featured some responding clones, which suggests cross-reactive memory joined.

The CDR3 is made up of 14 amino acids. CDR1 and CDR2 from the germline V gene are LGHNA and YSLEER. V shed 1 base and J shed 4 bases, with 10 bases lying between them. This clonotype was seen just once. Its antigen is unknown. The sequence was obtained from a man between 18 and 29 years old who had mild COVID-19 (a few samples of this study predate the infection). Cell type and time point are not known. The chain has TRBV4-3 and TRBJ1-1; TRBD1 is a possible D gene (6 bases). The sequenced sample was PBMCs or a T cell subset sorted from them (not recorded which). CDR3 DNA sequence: TGCGCCAGCAGCCAAGTACAGGGAAGCACTGAAGCTTTCTTT. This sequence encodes CASSQVQGSTEAFF.